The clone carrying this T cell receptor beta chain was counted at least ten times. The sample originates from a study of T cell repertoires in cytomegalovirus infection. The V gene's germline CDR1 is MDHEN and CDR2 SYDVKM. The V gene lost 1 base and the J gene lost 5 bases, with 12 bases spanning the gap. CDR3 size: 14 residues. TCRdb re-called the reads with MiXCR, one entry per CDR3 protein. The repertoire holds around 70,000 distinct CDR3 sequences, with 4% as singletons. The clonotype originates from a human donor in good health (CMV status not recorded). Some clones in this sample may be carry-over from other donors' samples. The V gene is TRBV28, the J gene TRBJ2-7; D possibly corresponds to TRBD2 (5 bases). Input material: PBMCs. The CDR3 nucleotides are TGTGCCAGCAGTTTATATGACTATAGGAACGAGCAGTACTTC. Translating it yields CASSLYDYRNEQYF.